This T cell receptor beta chain was sequenced in a study of blood T cell repertoires in COVID-19. Overall study: Samples representing acute and convalescent COVID-19 were sourced from the United States, Italy and Spain.

In the original analysis: Reference gene primer amplification gave nucleated cell count estimates. TCRdb's table, derived via immunoSEQ multiplex PCR, lists solely in-frame clones and lacks some. Clone size and the V and J calls come from that table; the DNA yielded D and trimming. The sample lists 150,000 to 200,000 clones; roughly 89% were seen once. Those enrolled, adults aged roughly 18 to 90 years, came from roughly 23 US areas. Membership in each cohort depended on participant-reported clinical history. The receptor's source is a woman aged 40 to 49 with acute COVID-19. Sample: PBMCs or T cells enriched from blood (not recorded which).

The CDR3 is CSASDRVTEAFF. CDR3 DNA: TGCAGTGCTAGTGACAGGGTGACTGAAGCTTTCTTT. The gene calls are TRBV20-1 and TRBJ1-1, with TRBD1 matching over 7 bases. The germline CDR1 and CDR2 sequences are DFQATT and SNEGSKA (reference sequence). This CDR3 is 12 amino acids long. V was pared by 3 bases and J by 5 bases, with 3 bases of the junction left unmatched.